This T cell receptor (beta chain) was sequenced during a study of blood T cells in healthy people across ages. Study-wide results and limits: Getting older went along with TCR beta diversity per million T cells dropping roughly linearly.

Germline-derived CDR1 and CDR2 are SEHNR and FQNEAQ (reference sequence). CDR3 length: 15 amino acids. The ends were cut back, 4 bases at V and 5 bases at J, with 18 bases in the middle. It was with a sample-barcoded 5' primer and a J-beta primer mix that a second PCR of roughly 7 to 12 cycles was run. A 12-random-nucleotide template-switch adaptor tagged each cDNA molecule. In TCRdb, the 5' RACE reads were re-called with MiXCR into one record per CDR3 protein. The data show 700,000 to 800,000 distinct CDR3 sequences, roughly 45% seen once. Investigators took roughly 10 milliliters of peripheral blood from every donor. Per sample, no less than 5.5 micrograms of total RNA were extracted. Regarding this clonotype: Its specificity is unknown.

This chain links TRBV7-9 with TRBJ2-7; D assignment may be TRBD1 or TRBD2 (5 bases each). The TCR comes from a woman in her sixties or seventies in good health. Sequenced input: blood. CDR3 region: CASSSTQGEIDEQYF. CDR3 nucleotides: TGTGCCAGCAGCTCCACGCAGGGAGAAATCGACGAGCAGTACTTC.